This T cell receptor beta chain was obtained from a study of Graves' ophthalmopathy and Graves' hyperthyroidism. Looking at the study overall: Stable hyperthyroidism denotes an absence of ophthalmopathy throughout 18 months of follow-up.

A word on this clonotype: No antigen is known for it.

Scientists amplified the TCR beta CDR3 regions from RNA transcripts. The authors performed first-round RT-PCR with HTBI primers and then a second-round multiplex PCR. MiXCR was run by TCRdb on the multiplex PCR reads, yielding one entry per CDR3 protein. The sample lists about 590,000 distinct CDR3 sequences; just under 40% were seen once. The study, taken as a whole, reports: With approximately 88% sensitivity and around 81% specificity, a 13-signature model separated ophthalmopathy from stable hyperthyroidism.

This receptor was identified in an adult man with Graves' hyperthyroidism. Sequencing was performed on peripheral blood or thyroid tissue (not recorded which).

The CDR3: CASSRDKTEAFF. The CDR3 DNA follows: TGTGCCAGCAGCCGCGACAAGACTGAAGCTTTCTTT. This chain connects TRBV7-2 to TRBJ1-1; D uncertain. From germline, CDR1 is SGHTA and CDR2 FQGNSA. The CDR3 runs to 12 residues. Trimming took 5 bases from V and 5 from J, leaving 9 bases between them.